This TCR beta chain was profiled in a study of T cell responses to AZD1222 COVID-19 vaccine. Points from the study as a whole: Reports say nearly half of spike-specific TCRs go after unmutated variant regions. Most donors were white British, females outnumbered males, and clonal diversity was possibly underestimated. There were vaccine-associated CD4 TCRs across spike, dominant at 160-218 and 743-854.

The repertoire was sequenced with immunoSEQ multiplex PCR; TCRdb's copy has only in-frame clones and lacks some. The sample carries over 150,000 clones, roughly 90% recorded once. This CDR3 contains 13 residues. Trimming left V 3 bases short and J 8 bases short, with 13 bases between. The germline gives CDR1 SQVTM, CDR2 ANQGSEA. A remark on this clone: Its antigen is still unknown.

The chain combines TRBV29-1 with TRBJ1-4, with D hard to call. Material: peripheral blood, obtained 28 days after the second AZD1222 dose. The receptor's source is an adult who received the AZD1222 COVID-19 vaccine. CDR3 amino acids: CSVEKNAGEKLFF. CDR3 sequence (DNA): TGCAGCGTTGAGAAAAACGCGGGAGAAAAACTGTTTTTT.